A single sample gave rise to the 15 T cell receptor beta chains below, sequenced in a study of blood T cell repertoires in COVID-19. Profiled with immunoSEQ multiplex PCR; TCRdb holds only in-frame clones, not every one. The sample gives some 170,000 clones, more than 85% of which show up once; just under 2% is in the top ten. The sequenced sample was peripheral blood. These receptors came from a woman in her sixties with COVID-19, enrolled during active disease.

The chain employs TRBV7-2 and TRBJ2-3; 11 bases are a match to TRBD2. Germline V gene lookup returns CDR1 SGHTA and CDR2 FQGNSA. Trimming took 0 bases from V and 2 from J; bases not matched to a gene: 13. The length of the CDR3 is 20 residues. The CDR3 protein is CASSLARRLAGGGSTDTQYF. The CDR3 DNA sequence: TGTGCCAGCAGCTTAGCCCGAAGGCTAGCGGGGGGCGGCTCCACAGATACGCAGTATTTT.

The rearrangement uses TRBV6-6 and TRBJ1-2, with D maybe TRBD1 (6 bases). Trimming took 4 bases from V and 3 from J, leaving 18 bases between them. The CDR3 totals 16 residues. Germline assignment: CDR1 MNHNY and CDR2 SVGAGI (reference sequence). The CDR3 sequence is CASSSTTSTGDYGYTF. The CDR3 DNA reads TGTGCCAGCAGTTCGACGACCTCGACAGGAGACTATGGCTACACCTTC.

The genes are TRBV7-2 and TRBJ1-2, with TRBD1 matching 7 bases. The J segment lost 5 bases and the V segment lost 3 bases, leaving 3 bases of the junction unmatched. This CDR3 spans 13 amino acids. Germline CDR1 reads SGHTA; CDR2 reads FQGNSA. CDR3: CASSLTGQYGYTF. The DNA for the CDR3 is TGTGCCAGCAGCTTGACGGGACAGTATGGCTACACCTTC. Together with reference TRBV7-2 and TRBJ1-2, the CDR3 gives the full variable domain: GAGVSQSPSNKVTEKGKDVELRCDPISGHTALYWYRQSLGQGLEFLIYFQGNSAPDKSGLPSDRFSAERTGGSVSTLTIQRTQQEDSAVYLCASSLTGQYGYTFGSGTRLTVV.

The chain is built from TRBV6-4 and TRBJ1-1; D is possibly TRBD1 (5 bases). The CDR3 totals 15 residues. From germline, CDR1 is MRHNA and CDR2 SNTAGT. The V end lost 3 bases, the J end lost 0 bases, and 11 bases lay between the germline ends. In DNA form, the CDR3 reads TGTGCCAGCAGTGAGGTTGGGGCACTGAACACTGAAGCTTTCTTT. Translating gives CASSEVGALNTEAFF.

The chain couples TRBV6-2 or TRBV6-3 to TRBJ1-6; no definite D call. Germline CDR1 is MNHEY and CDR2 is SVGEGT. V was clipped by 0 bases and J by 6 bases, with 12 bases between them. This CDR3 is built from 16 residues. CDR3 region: CASSYSIWRGNSPLHF. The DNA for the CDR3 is TGTGCCAGCAGTTACTCGATCTGGCGCGGTAATTCACCCCTCCACTTT.

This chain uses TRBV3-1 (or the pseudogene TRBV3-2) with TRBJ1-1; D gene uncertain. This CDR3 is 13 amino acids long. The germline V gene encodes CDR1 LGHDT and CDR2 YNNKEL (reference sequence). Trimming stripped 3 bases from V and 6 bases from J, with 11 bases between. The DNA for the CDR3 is TGTGCCAGCAGCCAGCTACAGCTGTCTGAAGCTTTCTTT. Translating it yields CASSQLQLSEAFF.

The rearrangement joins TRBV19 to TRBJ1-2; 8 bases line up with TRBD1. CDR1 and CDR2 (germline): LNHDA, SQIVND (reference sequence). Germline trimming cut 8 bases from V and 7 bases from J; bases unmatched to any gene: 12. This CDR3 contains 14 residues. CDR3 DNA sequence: TGTGCCAGTTCTGTGCGGACAGGGATACGTGGCTACACCTTC. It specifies CASSVRTGIRGYTF. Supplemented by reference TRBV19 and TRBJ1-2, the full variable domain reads DGGITQSPKYLFRKEGQNVTLSCEQNLNHDAMYWYRQDPGQGLRLIYYSQIVNDFQKGDIAEGYSVSREKKESFPLTVTSAQKNPTAFYLCASSVRTGIRGYTFGSGTRLTVV.

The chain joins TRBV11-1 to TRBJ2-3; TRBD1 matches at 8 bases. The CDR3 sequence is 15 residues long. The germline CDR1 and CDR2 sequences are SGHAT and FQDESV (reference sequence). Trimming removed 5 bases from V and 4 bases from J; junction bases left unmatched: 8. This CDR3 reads CASSAATGAADTQYF. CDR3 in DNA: TGTGCCAGCAGCGCCGCGACAGGGGCCGCAGATACGCAGTATTTT.

The CDR3 DNA reads as TGTGCCAGCAGTCGCTCGACAGGCCTAATGGACTATGGCTACACCTTC. Encoded protein: CASSRSTGLMDYGYTF. The chain recombines TRBV6-2 or TRBV6-3 with TRBJ1-2, with D perhaps matching TRBD1 (6 bases). Germline CDR1 and CDR2: MNHEY and SVGEGT. CDR3 length: 16 residues. V was pared by 5 bases and J by 3 bases, with 19 bases between.

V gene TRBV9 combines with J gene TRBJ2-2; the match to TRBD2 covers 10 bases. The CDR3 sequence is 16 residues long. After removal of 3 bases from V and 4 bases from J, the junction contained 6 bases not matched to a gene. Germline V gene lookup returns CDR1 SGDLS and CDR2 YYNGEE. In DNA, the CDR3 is TGTGCCAGCAGCGGACTCCTAGCGGGGGTCACCGGGGAGCTGTTTTTT. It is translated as CASSGLLAGVTGELFF.

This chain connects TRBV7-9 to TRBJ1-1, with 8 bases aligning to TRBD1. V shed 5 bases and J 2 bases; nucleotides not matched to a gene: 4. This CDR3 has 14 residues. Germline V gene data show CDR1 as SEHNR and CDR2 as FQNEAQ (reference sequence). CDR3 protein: CASSPGQDNTEAFF. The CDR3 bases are TGTGCCAGCAGCCCGGGACAGGATAACACTGAAGCTTTCTTT.

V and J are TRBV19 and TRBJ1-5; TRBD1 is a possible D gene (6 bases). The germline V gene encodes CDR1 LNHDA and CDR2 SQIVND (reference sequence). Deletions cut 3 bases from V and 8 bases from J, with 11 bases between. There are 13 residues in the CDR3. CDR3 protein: CASSIEGVKPQHF. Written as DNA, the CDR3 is TGTGCCAGTAGTATTGAGGGGGTAAAGCCCCAGCATTTT.

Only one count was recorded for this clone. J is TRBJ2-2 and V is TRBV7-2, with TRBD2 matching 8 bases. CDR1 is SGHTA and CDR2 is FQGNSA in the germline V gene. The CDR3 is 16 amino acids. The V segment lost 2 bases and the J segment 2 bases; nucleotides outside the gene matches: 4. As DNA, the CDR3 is TGTGCCAGCAGCTTAATGGCGGGGGGCAACACCGGGGAGCTGTTTTTT. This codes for CASSLMAGGNTGELFF.

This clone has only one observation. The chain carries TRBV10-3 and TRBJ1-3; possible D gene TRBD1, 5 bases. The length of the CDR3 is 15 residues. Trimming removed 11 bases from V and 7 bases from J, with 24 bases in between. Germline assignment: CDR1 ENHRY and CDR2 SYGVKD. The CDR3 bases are TGTGCCGTGGCTTCGGGGGGAGCTATCTCGAACACCATATATTTT. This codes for CAVASGGAISNTIYF.

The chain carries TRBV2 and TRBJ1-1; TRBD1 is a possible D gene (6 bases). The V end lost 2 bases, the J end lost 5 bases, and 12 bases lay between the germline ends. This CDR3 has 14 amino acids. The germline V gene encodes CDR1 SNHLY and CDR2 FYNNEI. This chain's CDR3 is CASSEMGALTEAFF. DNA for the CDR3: TGTGCCAGCAGTGAAATGGGGGCTCTTACTGAAGCTTTCTTT.